The source of this T cell receptor beta chain is a study of cytomegalovirus exposure and HLA in healthy donors. Points from the study as a whole: There were several of the most significant clusters that appeared linked to common viral pathogens in a later analysis. Researchers counted approximately 160 TCR beta chains as cytomegalovirus-associated. Some segments of the V type, notably TRBV6-2 and TRBV6-3, were excluded as indistinguishable.

All donors participated as healthy donors of bone marrow. Details on this clone: Its specificity is not known.

The CDR3 loop spans 15 amino acids. Germline CDR1 and CDR2: MGHRA and YSYEKL. V gave up 6 bases and J gave up 2 bases; unmatched junction bases: 3. Amplification used 60 Vbeta primers and 13 Jbeta primers. The protocol was immunoSEQ multiplex PCR, while the TCRdb copy is restricted to in-frame clones and leaves out a portion. This sample has fewer than 150,000 clones, with 70% to 85% found just once. The chain links TRBV4-1 to TRBJ2-2, with 10 bases lining up with TRBD2. The sequenced sample was PBMCs. This sequence was found in a human donor in good health. As DNA, the CDR3 is TGCGCCAGCAGGTGGACTAGCGGAAACACCGGGGAGCTGTTTTTT. Translated, it gives CASRWTSGNTGELFF.